The 32 T cell receptor beta chains listed next were all sequenced from one sample in a study of T cells in Graves' hyperthyroidism and ophthalmopathy. Amplification of TCR beta CDR3 regions was performed using RNA transcripts as template. When the TCR CDR3 underwent first-round RT-PCR, the HTBI primer set was used. One entry per CDR3 protein results from TCRdb running MiXCR on the multiplex PCR reads. Of approximately 300,000 distinct CDR3 sequences in the sample, roughly 19% are singletons; the top ten hold 35% to 45%. Sequencing was carried out using blood. The receptors come from a middle-aged man with Graves' ophthalmopathy.

V usage is TRBV28 and J usage is TRBJ2-5, with D possibly matching TRBD2 (6 bases). This CDR3 is built from 14 residues. V gave up 8 bases and J gave up 1 base, with 14 bases separating them. Germline lookup yields CDR1 MDHEN and CDR2 SYDVKM. CDR3: CASVRLGGQETQYF. The CDR3 region has the DNA TGTGCCAGCGTCCGATTGGGGGGCCAAGAGACCCAGTACTTC.

This clonotype occurred many times. The rearrangement uses TRBV7-9 and TRBJ1-1; TRBD1 matches at 8 bases. V shed 3 bases, J shed 11 bases, and the junction held 17 bases outside the gene matches. Germline V gives CDR1 SEHNR, CDR2 FQNEAQ (reference sequence). CDR3 size: 16 residues. The CDR3 here is CASSLGTPTGGFMAFF. The CDR3 bases are TGTGCCAGCAGCTTGGGTACACCAACAGGGGGTTTTATGGCTTTCTTT.

This clonotype was observed at least ten times. In DNA, the CDR3 is TGTGCCAGCAGGGGACTAGCGGGAGCCAATGAGCAGTTCTTC. Its translation: CASRGLAGANEQFF. V and J are TRBV2 and TRBJ2-1, with 14 bases aligning to TRBD2. Germline CDR1 SNHLY, CDR2 FYNNEI. Trimming removed 6 bases from V and 6 bases from J; junction bases left unmatched: 1. The length of the CDR3 is 14 residues.

This clonotype appeared a few times. The J gene is TRBJ2-7, the V gene TRBV15; D uncertain. The CDR3 has 14 amino acids. Deletions cut 0 bases from V and 2 bases from J, with 8 bases between. Germline CDR1 and CDR2: LNHNV and YYDKDF (reference sequence). CDR3 protein: CATSRDQRPYEQYF. CDR3 DNA sequence: TGTGCCACCAGCAGAGATCAGAGACCCTACGAGCAGTACTTC.

On this clonotype: The junction shows a germline mismatch at one end, possibly a read error. This chain uses TRBV28 with TRBJ2-5, with 8 bases that match TRBD1. Germline assignment: CDR1 MDHEN and CDR2 SYDVKM. The CDR3 runs to 14 residues. CDR3: CASSSPGQEVKMHF. CDR3 DNA sequence: TGTGCCAGCAGTTCGCCGGGACAGGAGGTTAAGATGCACTTC. The full variable domain, in which reference TRBV28 and TRBJ2-5 provide the parts outside the CDR3, is DVKVTQSSRYLVKRTGEKVFLECVQDMDHENMFWYRQDPGLGLRLIYFSYDVKMKEKGDIPEGYSVSREKKERFSLILESASTNQTSMYLCASSSPGQEVKMHFGPGTRLLVL.

The rearrangement joins TRBV20-1 to TRBJ1-1; maybe TRBD1 (6 bases). Trimming shortened V by 6 bases and J by 1 base, and 15 bases separated the two germline ends. The germline V gene has CDR1 DFQATT and CDR2 SNEGSKA (reference sequence). This CDR3 is built from 14 residues. The CDR3 protein is CSAVTGHQNTEAFF. CDR3 DNA: TGCAGTGCCGTTACGGGACACCAGAACACTGAAGCTTTCTTT.

This sequence joins TRBV5-8 and TRBJ1-2; the match to TRBD1 covers 8 bases. Germline CDR1 reads SGHTS; CDR2 reads YDEGEE. The trim removed 0 bases at V and 4 bases at J, leaving 8 bases unmatched. The CDR3 runs to 16 residues. The CDR3 sequence is CASSLASGGSSYGYTF. In DNA, the CDR3 is TGTGCCAGCAGCTTGGCCTCAGGGGGCTCGAGCTATGGCTACACCTTC. Full variable domain (outside the CDR3, taken from reference TRBV5-8 and TRBJ1-2): EAGVTQSPTHLIKTRGQQATLRCSPISGHTSVYWYQQALGLGLQFLLWYDEGEERNRGNFPPRFSGRQFPNYSSELNVNALELEDSALYLCASSLASGGSSYGYTFGSGTRLTVV.

This clonotype was counted at least ten times. The chain is built from TRBV3-1 and TRBJ2-1; TRBD2 matches 13 bases. Germline lookup yields CDR1 LGHDT and CDR2 YNNKEL (reference sequence). The CDR3 consists of 17 residues. Trimming took 3 bases from V and 10 from J; bases not matched to a gene: 12. In nucleotides, the CDR3 is TGTGCCAGCAGCCAGCTCTTGGGGACTAGCGGGGAAAAGGAGCAGTTCTTC. It is translated as CASSQLLGTSGEKEQFF.

This clonotype was seen a handful of times. V gene TRBV28 combines with J gene TRBJ1-5; TRBD1 is a possible D gene (5 bases). From germline, CDR1 is MDHEN and CDR2 SYDVKM. Trimming removed 7 bases from V and 8 bases from J, with 21 bases in between. The CDR3 has 15 amino acids. The CDR3 DNA follows: TGTGCCAGCATGGTCGGGTTAGGGGCGGTTAAGCCCCAGCATTTT. This codes for CASMVGLGAVKPQHF.

This clonotype was seen more than once but under ten times. The V gene is TRBV27, the J gene TRBJ1-1; possibly TRBD1 for D (6 bases). The CDR3 extends over 15 amino acids. V lost 7 bases to trimming and J lost 11 bases, with 26 bases between them. The germline CDR1 and CDR2 sequences are MNHEY and SMNVEV (reference sequence). CDR3 sequence reads: CASTNNGGGPWGAFF. For the CDR3, the DNA is TGTGCCAGCACAAATAACGGAGGGGGGCCATGGGGGGCTTTCTTT.

This chain connects TRBV11-3 to TRBJ2-7, with TRBD1 identical over 10 bases. The J segment lost 2 bases and the V segment lost 1 base, leaving 8 bases of the junction unmatched. The CDR3 is 17 amino acids. The germline gives CDR1 SGHNT, CDR2 YENEEA. The DNA of the CDR3 is TGTGCCAGCAGCTTAGCTCGGAGGGACAGGGGCACCTACGAGCAGTACTTC. This translates into CASSLARRDRGTYEQYF.

This clonotype was seen many times. V gene TRBV6-1 combines with J gene TRBJ1-1, with TRBD1 matching 8 bases. CDR1 is MNHNS, CDR2 SASEGT, per germline. The CDR3 length is 13 residues. V lost 3 bases and J lost 7; bases outside the gene matches: 4. CDR3 in DNA: TGTGCCAGCAGTGAGGACAGGGTCCATGAAGCTTTCTTT. The encoded protein is CASSEDRVHEAFF.

This clonotype was seen many times. The rearrangement uses TRBV27 and TRBJ2-1; the D call may be TRBD1 or TRBD2 (6 bases each). This CDR3 has 16 residues. Germline CDR1 and CDR2: MNHEY and SMNVEV (reference sequence). Trimming took off 0 bases at V and 3 bases at J, with 12 bases between the two ends. Here the CDR3 DNA reads TGTGCCAGCAGTTTATCAGGGGGGACCGACTACAATGAGCAGTTCTTC. Its translation is CASSLSGGTDYNEQFF.

This clonotype was found many times. This chain uses TRBV7-2 with TRBJ2-1; TRBD2 aligns across 12 bases. Per germline, CDR1 SGHTA and CDR2 FQGNSA. With 3 bases clipped from V and 9 bases from J, the junction kept 12 bases outside the gene matches. The CDR3 is 17 residues long. CDR3 sequence reads: CASSLPLASGRAGEQFF. In DNA form, the CDR3 reads TGTGCCAGCAGCTTGCCCCTCGCTAGCGGGAGGGCCGGTGAGCAGTTCTTC.

This clonotype was counted many times. V is TRBV20-1 and J is TRBJ2-7; TRBD2 agrees at 12 bases. The CDR3 runs to 15 residues. Germline values: CDR1 DFQATT, CDR2 SNEGSKA (reference sequence). J gave up 6 bases and V 0 bases, and 6 bases lay outside the gene matches. CDR3 nucleotides: TGCAGTGCTAGAGATCAACTAGCGGGAGGAGTCGAGCAGTACTTC. It is translated as CSARDQLAGGVEQYF.

This clonotype was observed a handful of times. The gene calls are TRBV9 and TRBJ2-5; a possible D gene is TRBD2 (5 bases). V shed 4 bases and J shed 4 bases, with 14 bases lying between them. The CDR3 is 14 residues long. Germline CDR1 is SGDLS and CDR2 is YYNGEE. CDR3 DNA sequence: TGTGCCAGCAGCCCCGGAGGCTTGCTAGAGACCCAGTACTTC. Translated, it gives CASSPGGLLETQYF.

This chain connects TRBV19 to TRBJ2-3; the match to TRBD2 covers 9 bases. CDR1 is LNHDA and CDR2 is SQIVND in the germline V gene (reference sequence). This CDR3 is 16 amino acids long. V shed 3 bases, J shed 6 bases, and the junction held 10 bases outside the gene matches. CDR3 DNA sequence: TGTGCCAGTAGTATCGGACTAGCGACCATCCCCGATACGCAGTATTTT. Protein: CASSIGLATIPDTQYF.

This clonotype was seen only a few times. J is TRBJ1-5 and V is TRBV3-1, with 9 nucleotides matching TRBD1. CDR1 is LGHDT, CDR2 YNNKEL, per germline (reference sequence). V lost 4 bases, J lost 3 bases, and 4 bases stayed unmatched. The CDR3 length is 15 residues. The CDR3 loop is CASSPGQGFNQPQHF. The CDR3 DNA is TGTGCCAGCAGCCCCGGACAGGGGTTCAATCAGCCCCAGCATTTT.

The CDR3 loop is CASTSPHQPQHF. The CDR3 DNA sequence: TGTGCCAGCACGTCCCCCCATCAGCCCCAGCATTTT. The V call is TRBV28, the J call TRBJ1-5; D gene unclear. From germline, CDR1 is MDHEN and CDR2 SYDVKM. The CDR3 loop spans 12 amino acids. Between the trimmed V and J ends, which lost 7 bases and 5 bases, there was a span of 9 bases.

This clonotype showed up just a few times. The chain employs TRBV6-1 and TRBJ2-6; 8 bases map to TRBD1. Unmatched junction bases numbered 3, after V lost 6 bases and J lost 2 bases. The germline gives CDR1 MNHNS, CDR2 SASEGT. CDR3 length equals 15 residues. The chain's CDR3 is CASRPGQAGANVLTF. In nucleotides, the CDR3 is TGTGCCAGCAGGCCGGGACAGGCTGGGGCCAACGTCCTGACTTTC.

To note about this clonotype: One junction end does not reproduce the germline sequence, and a read error may be involved. The V gene is TRBV6-9, the J gene TRBJ1-2; tentative D call: TRBD1 (6 bases). CDR1 and CDR2 (germline): MNHGY, SVAAGI. The CDR3 contains 13 residues. The CDR3 DNA sequence: TGTGCCAGCAGTTACTGGACAGAAGATGGCCACACCTTC. This codes for CASSYWTEDGHTF.

There are a few counts of this clonotype. The chain links TRBV6-1 to TRBJ2-2; D gene uncertain. The V end lost 6 bases, the J end lost 5 bases, and 7 bases lay between the germline ends. Germline V gene data show CDR1 as MNHNS and CDR2 as SASEGT. This CDR3 spans 12 amino acids. The CDR3 protein is CASRGITGELFF. The CDR3 DNA is TGTGCCAGCAGGGGAATAACCGGGGAGCTGTTTTTT.

This clonotype has ten or more counts. This rearrangement joins TRBV20-1 to TRBJ2-7; no firm D call. The CDR3 contains 13 residues. Trimming removed 3 bases from V and 0 bases from J, with 9 bases in between. Germline V gives CDR1 DFQATT, CDR2 SNEGSKA (reference sequence). The CDR3 coding sequence is TGCAGTGCTAGGACAACCCGCTCCTACGAGCAGTACTTC. This codes for CSARTTRSYEQYF.

This clonotype was seen repeatedly, ten times or more. The V call is TRBV7-6, the J call TRBJ2-1; TRBD1 aligns across 10 bases. With 4 bases clipped from V and 6 bases from J, the junction kept 6 bases outside the gene matches. Germline-derived CDR1 and CDR2 are SGHVS and FNYEAQ. CDR3 length equals 15 residues. This CDR3 reads CASSSGTGVSNEQFF. CDR3 bases: TGTGCCAGCAGCTCGGGGACAGGGGTTTCCAATGAGCAGTTCTTC. The whole variable domain, filled in from reference TRBV7-6 and TRBJ2-1, reads GAGVSQSPRYKVTKRGQDVALRCDPISGHVSLYWYRQALGQGPEFLTYFNYEAQQDKSGLPNDRFSAERPEGSISTLTIQRTEQRDSAMYRCASSSGTGVSNEQFFGPGTRLTVL.

In this sample, this clonotype turned up a few times. The chain links TRBV10-3 to TRBJ2-1, with 8 bases lining up with TRBD1. Germline values: CDR1 ENHRY, CDR2 SYGVKD. After removal of 10 bases from V and 1 base from J, the junction contained 6 bases not matched to a gene. The CDR3 is 14 residues long. CDR3 region: CATTGQGSYNEQFF. DNA of the CDR3: TGTGCCACAACCGGACAGGGTTCCTACAATGAGCAGTTCTTC.

This clonotype turned up a few times. V and J are TRBV30 and TRBJ2-7, with a tentative D call TRBD1 (5 bases). Germline V gene data show CDR1 as GTSNPN and CDR2 as SVGIG (reference sequence). This CDR3 has 11 residues. Between the trimmed V and J ends, which lost 5 bases and 9 bases, there was a span of 14 bases. This CDR3 is CAWHSGMGQYF. DNA of the CDR3: TGTGCCTGGCACTCAGGGATGGGGCAGTACTTC.

The rearrangement links TRBV3-1 to TRBJ2-7; D is unresolved. Trimming removed 1 base at V and 0 bases at J, with 7 bases between. The germline gives CDR1 LGHDT, CDR2 YNNKEL (reference sequence). The CDR3 is 14 residues long. The CDR3 is CASSQVVGSYEQYF. Written as DNA, the CDR3 is TGTGCCAGCAGCCAAGTAGTGGGCTCCTACGAGCAGTACTTC.

This clonotype was observed many times. This sequence joins TRBV2 and TRBJ2-3; TRBD2 is a possible D gene (6 bases). The CDR3 is 14 amino acids. The germline V and J ends were trimmed by 1 base and 11 bases, with 16 bases remaining between them. Germline assignment: CDR1 SNHLY and CDR2 FYNNEI. The CDR3 DNA reads as TGTGCCAGCAGTGAAGAGGTGACTAGAGTTGAGCAGTATTTT. It encodes CASSEEVTRVEQYF.

As DNA, the CDR3 is TGTGCCAGCAGTGAACTAGCGGGAGGGCCGCAGAATGAGCAGTTCTTC. Protein: CASSELAGGPQNEQFF. V and J are TRBV2 and TRBJ2-1; 12 bases agree with TRBD2. This CDR3 contains 16 residues. V lost 2 bases, J lost 7 bases, and 6 bases stayed unmatched. Germline-derived CDR1 and CDR2 are SNHLY and FYNNEI.

This clonotype has ten or more counts. V gene TRBV20-1 combines with J gene TRBJ2-1, with TRBD1 as a possible D gene (6 bases). Looked up from germline, CDR1 is DFQATT and CDR2 is SNEGSKA (reference sequence). Between the trimmed V and J ends, which lost 5 bases and 12 bases, there was a span of 14 bases. The CDR3 is 11 amino acids. CDR3 region: CSASTLQGQFF. The CDR3 coding sequence is TGCAGTGCTTCGACGCTACAGGGGCAGTTCTTC.

This clonotype was counted only a few times. The gene calls are TRBV29-1 and TRBJ2-7; D uncertain. Germline assignment: CDR1 SQVTM and CDR2 ANQGSEA. This CDR3 comprises 14 residues. Trimming stripped 4 bases from V and 4 bases from J, with 17 bases between. The CDR3: CSVVGYSKPYEQYF. The CDR3 DNA follows: TGCAGCGTTGTTGGCTACTCAAAGCCGTACGAGCAGTACTTC.

This clonotype was found a few times. The CDR3 here is CAWGQGPRDTGELFF. CDR3 nucleotides: TGTGCGTGGGGCCAGGGCCCGAGGGACACCGGGGAGCTGTTTTTT. The chain employs TRBV30 and TRBJ2-2, with D perhaps matching TRBD1 or TRBD2 (5 bases each). Germline CDR1 and CDR2: GTSNPN and SVGIG (reference sequence). This CDR3 contains 15 residues. The full variable domain, in which reference TRBV30 and TRBJ2-2 provide the parts outside the CDR3, is SQTIHQWPATLVQPVGSPLSLECTVEGTSNPNLYWYRQAAGRGLQLLFYSVGIGQISSEVPQNLSASRPQDRQFILSSKKLLLSDSGFYLCAWGQGPRDTGELFFGEGSRLTVL.